This T cell receptor (beta chain) emerged from a study of blood T cell repertoires in COVID-19. In the authors' methods: The assay estimated nucleated cells by amplifying reference gene primers. Assay used: immunoSEQ multiplex PCR; TCRdb lists only in-frame clones, some missing. That table gives V, J and clone size, and the DNA gave D and trimming. The table records more than 70,000 clones, 86% of them present only once. This clone was picked up one time. This CDR3 is built from 16 residues. Germline-derived CDR1 and CDR2 are SGDLS and YYNGEE. V dropped 1 base and J dropped 4; count of bases not matched to a gene: 5.

The rearrangement joins TRBV9 to TRBJ2-5; 12 bases map to TRBD2. This receptor was taken from a woman older than 75 with acute or convalescent COVID-19. Sequenced: peripheral blood. The CDR3 spells CASSVSASGGGETQYF. The CDR3 region has the DNA TGTGCCAGCAGCGTATCCGCTAGCGGGGGGGGAGAGACCCAGTACTTC.